This TCR beta chain was identified in a study of graft-versus-host responses after intestinal transplantation. Measured with immunoSEQ multiplex PCR; TCRdb has only the in-frame clones, and not every one. The sample gives over 20,000 clones, about 45% of which show up once; almost 0.9% is in the top ten. With V trimmed by 3 bases and J by 6 bases, 5 bases remained unmatched. Germline CDR1 and CDR2: KGHSH and LQKENI. This CDR3 contains 13 residues. Here the sequenced sample was alloreactive CD4+ T cells from a mixed lymphocyte reaction culture, taken before intestinal transplant. The subset here: CFSE-low proliferating T cells sorted from approximately six-day pre-transplant mixed lymphocyte reaction (GvH or HvG direction). This chain connects TRBV18 to TRBJ2-7; 7 bases align to TRBD1. The origin of this receptor is a human patient who received an intestinal transplant. CDR3 nucleotides: TGTGCCAGCTCACCGCAGGGGGTCGGCGAGCAGTACTTC. Translating it yields CASSPQGVGEQYF.